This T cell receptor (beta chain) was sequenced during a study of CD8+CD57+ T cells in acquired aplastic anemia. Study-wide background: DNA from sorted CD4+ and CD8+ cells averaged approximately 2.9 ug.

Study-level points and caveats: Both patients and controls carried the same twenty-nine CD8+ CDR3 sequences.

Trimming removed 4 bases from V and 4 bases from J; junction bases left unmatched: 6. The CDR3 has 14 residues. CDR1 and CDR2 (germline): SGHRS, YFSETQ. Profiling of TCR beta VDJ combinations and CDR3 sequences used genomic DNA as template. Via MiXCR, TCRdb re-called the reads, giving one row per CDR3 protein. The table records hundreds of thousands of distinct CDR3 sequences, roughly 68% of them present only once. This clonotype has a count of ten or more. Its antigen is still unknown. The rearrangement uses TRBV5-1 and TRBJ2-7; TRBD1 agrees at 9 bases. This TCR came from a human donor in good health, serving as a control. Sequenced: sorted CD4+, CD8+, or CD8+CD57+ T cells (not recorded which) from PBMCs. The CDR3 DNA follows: TGCGCCAGCAGCCCGGACAGGGGTATATACGAGCAGTACTTC. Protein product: CASSPDRGIYEQYF.